A selection of T cell receptor beta chains follows, all from one sample in a study of blood T cell repertoires in COVID-19. Sequencing used immunoSEQ multiplex PCR; TCRdb keeps in-frame clones, though not all of them. Here the sample spans 300,000 to 350,000 clones, less than 90% being singletons. Input material: PBMCs or T cells enriched from blood (not recorded which). The receptor source for this set is a woman aged 30 to 39 who had recovered from COVID-19. Both conserved end residues are part of each CDR3. The D gene is left open where the match is weak.

V gene	D gene	CDR3 length	CDR3 protein
TRBV15	NA	16	CRPMRGDFRGTGELFF
TRBV3-1/TRBV3-2	NA	15	CASSQDGPPSYEQYF
TRBV7-2	NA	13	CASSLRGRETQYF
TRBV7-8	NA	17	CASSLELGAAYNSPLHF
TRBV25-1	NA	18	CASSAGVIPNIYNSPLHF
TRBV6-5	TRBD1	15	CASSLNRGRGNTIYF
TRBV5-1	TRBD2	15	CASSLRGLESDTQYF
TRBV27	NA	11	CASTGLHGQYF
TRBV28	TRBD2	20	CASSLETNRSRTSGWDEQFF
TRBV29-1	TRBD2	17	CSGRLAGGRPSTDTQYF
TRBV24-1	TRBD1	15	CATSDSGTGDQPQHF
TRBV9	NA	15	CASSVGRATNEKLFF
TRBV6-5	NA	16	CASSYSKAGTLRKLFF
TRBV4-1	NA	17	CASSQGHLLQNNSPLHF
TRBV10-1	TRBD1	12	CASSQGGTEAFF
TRBV3-1/TRBV3-2	NA	16	CASSQRDWGVAYEQYF
TRBV3-1/TRBV3-2	TRBD1	15	CASSQDKGQGAGYTF
TRBV5-1	NA	13	CASSPSGGHEQYF
TRBV2	TRBD1	15	CASRGTGGIKDGYTF
TRBV3-1/TRBV3-2	TRBD2	15	CASSRPSGGTDTQYF
TRBV27	TRBD2	15	CASSPTRGGTGELFF
TRBV28	NA	11	CAVRGKPEAFF
TRBV18	NA	16	CASSPPSGQGKPIQYF
TRBV5-6	NA	14	CASRFGQPNSPLHF
TRBV4-2	TRBD2	18	CASSQDGLAGGQGETQYF
TRBV6-5	NA	13	CASSTPGNEKLFF
TRBV18	TRBD1	16	CASSPLNRGKNTEAFF
TRBV28	NA	14	CASSLVARVAGYTF
TRBV29-1	TRBD1	13	CSLSAGGNTEAFF